A single sample gave rise to the 3 T cell receptor beta chains below, sequenced in a study of lymphopenia after photon versus proton radiotherapy. Generated by immunoSEQ multiplex PCR, the TCRdb table keeps only in-frame clones and is missing some. The sample carries tens of thousands of clones, 92% recorded once. Sequenced material: peripheral blood, taken from a patient treated with photon-based radiotherapy. Source of these receptors: a man aged 55 to 70 with cholangiocarcinoma.

This clone came up a few times. V gene TRBV6-1 combines with J gene TRBJ1-6; D may be TRBD1 (6 bases). The CDR3 contains 14 residues. The V end was cut by 8 bases, the J end by 9 bases, with 17 bases between. Germline CDR1 MNHNS, CDR2 SASEGT. The CDR3 nucleotides are TGTGCCAGCCACCCCGGGACACTTCTTTCACCCCTCCACTTT. Amino acids: CASHPGTLLSPLHF.

The gene calls are TRBV4-2 and TRBJ2-7; 9 bases are shared with TRBD1. The CDR3 sequence is 17 residues long. With V trimmed by 3 bases and J by 3 bases, 12 bases remained unmatched. Germline CDR1 is LGHNA and CDR2 is YNFKEQ. This chain's CDR3 is CASSHQAGTGQSYEQYF. As DNA, the CDR3 is TGTGCCAGCAGCCACCAGGCCGGGACAGGGCAGAGCTACGAGCAGTACTTC.

This clone was picked up a small number of times. J is TRBJ1-5 and V is TRBV19; TRBD1 matches 10 bases. J lost 6 bases, V lost 1 base, and 6 bases had no gene match. Per germline, CDR1 LNHDA and CDR2 SQIVND (reference sequence). This CDR3 contains 16 residues. In DNA, the CDR3 is TGTGCCAGTAGTATAGCAGGGACAGGGGCCTCTCAGCCCCAGCATTTT. Translating gives CASSIAGTGASQPQHF.